These 28 T cell receptor beta chains originate from one sample sequenced in a study of T cell repertoires in cytomegalovirus infection. TCRdb independently ran MiXCR on the reads; one entry per CDR3 protein. The repertoire holds approximately 730,000 distinct CDR3 sequences, with around a third as singletons. For these receptors, no antigen is known. Source: cultured PBMCs, taken from culture after CMV antigen stimulation. The source of these receptors is a human donor in good health (CMV status not recorded). Some clones in this sample may be carry-over from other donors' samples.

The rearrangement joins TRBV20-1 to TRBJ1-5; possibly TRBD1 for D (6 bases). Germline lookup yields CDR1 DFQATT and CDR2 SNEGSKA (reference sequence). The CDR3 totals 15 residues. Deletions cut 6 bases from V and 0 bases from J, with 15 bases between. The CDR3, as DNA: TGCAGTGCGGGGGGACATTTCGATAGCAATCAGCCCCAGCATTTT. Translated, it gives CSAGGHFDSNQPQHF.

This clonotype was detected a few times. An end of the junction differs from the germline gene, which may be a read error. J is TRBJ2-5 and V is TRBV28; D is uncertain. Looked up from germline, CDR1 is MDHEN and CDR2 is SYDVKM. The CDR3 totals 14 residues. CDR3 in amino acids: CASSLVGFQGTQYF. In DNA, the CDR3 is TGTGCCAGCAGTTTAGTGGGCTTCCAAGGGACCCAGTACTTC.

Details on this clonotype: Being one base from a much bigger clone, this may be a read error. Since the CDR3 does not end with the conserved phenylalanine or tryptophan, this likely comes from a read error. V is TRBV7-6 and J is TRBJ2-5; 11 bases fit TRBD2. After removal of 5 bases from V and 4 bases from J, the junction contained 9 bases not matched to a gene. The germline CDR1 and CDR2 sequences are SGHVS and FNYEAQ. The CDR3 sequence is 16 residues long. The CDR3 reads CASSLATSGDGETQYS. DNA of the CDR3: TGTGCCAGCAGCCTGGCGACTAGCGGGGATGGAGAGACCCAGTACTCC.

The V call is TRBV12-3 or TRBV12-4, the J call TRBJ2-5; 7 bases fit TRBD1. Unmatched junction bases numbered 7, after V lost 8 bases and J lost 7 bases. The CDR3 consists of 12 residues. The CDR3 protein is CASGQGDRTQYF. For the CDR3, the DNA is TGTGCCAGCGGGCAGGGGGATCGGACCCAGTACTTC.

The rearrangement uses TRBV3-1 and TRBJ2-1; D is possibly TRBD2 (5 bases). V lost 3 bases and J lost 9, with 15 bases in between. This CDR3 spans 14 amino acids. The germline CDR1 and CDR2 sequences are LGHDT and YNNKEL (reference sequence). This CDR3 reads CASSHGLSPPEQFF. The CDR3 nucleotides read TGTGCCAGCAGCCACGGACTTTCACCACCTGAGCAGTTCTTC.

This clonotype has a handful of counts. This rearrangement joins TRBV6-2 or TRBV6-3 to TRBJ2-1; the match to TRBD1 covers 7 bases. CDR3 length equals 18 residues. In germline, CDR1 is MNHEY, CDR2 SVGEGT. The V and J ends lost 5 bases and 4 bases, in that order; junction bases with no gene match: 17. CDR3 region: CASSPRQGTRRGYNEQFF. The CDR3 region has the DNA TGTGCCAGCAGTCCGCGACAGGGCACTAGACGGGGATACAATGAGCAGTTCTTC.

The chain recombines TRBV7-6 with TRBJ2-1, with D possibly TRBD2 on 5 matching bases. Germline V gene lookup returns CDR1 SGHVS and CDR2 FNYEAQ. The CDR3 covers 16 residues. Between the trimmed V and J ends, which lost 0 bases and 0 bases, there was a span of 9 bases. CDR3 sequence (DNA): TGTGCCAGCAGCTTAGCAGGGAGTAGCTCCTACAATGAGCAGTTCTTC. Its protein product is CASSLAGSSSYNEQFF.

This clonotype was recorded only once. V and J are TRBV6-4 and TRBJ2-6, with D unresolved. Per the germline V gene, CDR1 is MRHNA and CDR2 is SNTAGT. The CDR3 length is 14 residues. Trimming removed 4 bases from V and 4 bases from J, with 8 bases in between. Here the CDR3 reads CASSAQSGANVLTF. The DNA for the CDR3 is TGTGCCAGCAGTGCACAATCAGGGGCCAACGTCCTGACTTTC.

The V gene is TRBV12-3 or TRBV12-4, the J gene TRBJ1-1, with no clear D. The CDR3 consists of 11 residues. V lost 7 bases and J 7 bases, leaving 10 bases between the germline ends. This CDR3 reads CASTLDGEAFF. The CDR3 DNA reads as TGTGCCAGCACCCTGGACGGTGAAGCTTTCTTT.

This clonotype was counted between two and nine times. This chain uses TRBV6-6 with TRBJ2-3, with 10 nucleotides matching TRBD2. J was trimmed by 2 bases and V by 0 bases; bases with no gene match: 2. The CDR3 length is 16 residues. CDR1 and CDR2 from the germline V gene are MNHNY and SVGAGI (reference sequence). The CDR3 protein is CASSYSSGRLTDTQYF. The CDR3 nucleotides are TGTGCCAGCAGTTACTCTAGCGGGAGGCTCACAGATACGCAGTATTTT.

J is TRBJ2-7 and V is TRBV6-6; TRBD1 matches at 8 bases. The germline V gene has CDR1 MNHNY and CDR2 SVGAGI (reference sequence). The CDR3 contains 16 residues. Trimming took 2 bases from V and 3 from J; bases not matched to a gene: 9. CDR3 protein: CASSYPRGQGGYEQYF. The DNA of the CDR3 is TGTGCCAGCAGTTACCCCAGAGGACAGGGCGGCTACGAGCAGTACTTC.

The sample holds many counts of this clonotype. This chain joins TRBV7-2 and TRBJ1-6; TRBD1 aligns across 7 bases. Germline trimming cut 5 bases from V and 8 bases from J; bases unmatched to any gene: 9. The V gene's germline CDR1 is SGHTA and CDR2 FQGNSA. The CDR3 runs 15 residues. The CDR3 is CASSPATGRDSPLHF. The DNA for the CDR3 is TGTGCCAGCAGCCCCGCGACAGGGAGGGATTCACCCCTCCACTTT.

J is TRBJ1-2 and V is TRBV6-2 or TRBV6-3; possibly TRBD1 for D (6 bases). With 7 bases removed from V and 5 bases from J, the gap between germline ends came to 11 bases. The V gene's germline CDR1 is MNHEY and CDR2 SVGEGT. The CDR3 is 12 residues long. The CDR3 protein is CASTRGQYGYTF. CDR3 sequence (DNA): TGTGCCAGCACCCGGGGGCAATATGGCTACACCTTC.

The gene calls are TRBV10-3 and TRBJ2-7; 10 nucleotides agree with TRBD1. CDR3 size: 16 residues. The junction had 7 bases not matched to a gene; V was cut back by 5 bases and J by 0 bases. Germline CDR1 ENHRY, CDR2 SYGVKD. CDR3 residues: CAISPGTGVTSYEQYF. In DNA form, the CDR3 reads TGTGCCATCAGTCCTGGGACAGGGGTGACCTCCTACGAGCAGTACTTC.

V and J are TRBV6-2 or TRBV6-3 and TRBJ1-1; 7 bases match TRBD1. The CDR3 spans 14 residues. CDR1 and CDR2 (germline): MNHEY, SVGEGT. The V and J ends lost 11 bases and 3 bases, in that order; junction bases with no gene match: 12. The CDR3 reads CASRGVGKYTEAFF. As DNA, the CDR3 is TGTGCCTCCAGGGGGGTTGGTAAATACACTGAAGCTTTCTTT.

This clonotype was seen more than once but under ten times. The chain couples TRBV15 to TRBJ1-5; TRBD1 is a possible D gene (5 bases). The CDR3 spans 15 residues. V lost 1 base and J 8 bases, leaving 15 bases between the germline ends. Per the germline V gene, CDR1 is LNHNV and CDR2 is YYDKDF (reference sequence). CDR3 DNA: TGTGCCACCAGCAGAGGGGAGGGGCCCCTAAAGCCCCAGCATTTT. It is translated as CATSRGEGPLKPQHF.

The V call is TRBV11-2, the J call TRBJ1-2; no reliable D call. Germline V gene sequence: CDR1 SGHAT, CDR2 FQNNGV. This CDR3 contains 16 residues. Deletions cut 3 bases from V and 7 bases from J, with 21 bases between. For the CDR3, the DNA is TGTGCCAGCAGCTTCCGCCCCCTCCGGAGTAGAAGTGGCTACACCTTC. Its translation is CASSFRPLRSRSGYTF. Drawing the rest from reference TRBV11-2 and TRBJ1-2, the complete variable domain is EAGVAQSPRYKIIEKRQSVAFWCNPISGHATLYWYQQILGQGPKLLIQFQNNGVVDDSQLPKDRFSAERLKGVDSTLKIQPAKLEDSAVYLCASSFRPLRSRSGYTFGSGTRLTVV.

The rearrangement links TRBV5-4 to TRBJ2-5; TRBD1 agrees at 8 bases. The CDR3 loop spans 14 amino acids. V dropped 4 bases and J dropped 4; count of bases not matched to a gene: 6. The V gene's germline CDR1 is SGHNT and CDR2 YYREEE (reference sequence). CDR3: CASSPWTGPETQYF. Here the CDR3 DNA reads TGTGCCAGCAGCCCTTGGACAGGGCCAGAGACCCAGTACTTC.

V and J are TRBV12-3 or TRBV12-4 and TRBJ2-3, with TRBD2 matching 7 bases. The CDR3 loop spans 16 amino acids. J lost 1 base, V lost 3 bases, and 7 bases had no gene match. DNA for the CDR3: TGTGCCAGCAGTTTCGGGACTAACTATGGCACAGATACGCAGTATTTT. It encodes CASSFGTNYGTDTQYF.

This sequence joins TRBV18 and TRBJ1-4, with D possibly matching TRBD1 (5 bases). CDR1 and CDR2 from the germline V gene are KGHSH and LQKENI. Trimming removed 2 bases from V and 0 bases from J, with 7 bases in between. This CDR3 comprises 15 residues. CDR3 loop: CASSPGDATNEKLFF. The CDR3 nucleotides read TGTGCCAGCTCACCAGGGGACGCAACTAATGAAAAACTGTTTTTT. The full variable domain, with the rest looked up from reference TRBV18 and TRBJ1-4, is NAGVMQNPRHLVRRRGQEARLRCSPMKGHSHVYWYRQLPEEGLKFMVYLQKENIIDESGMPKERFSAEFPKEGPSILRIQQVVRGDSAAYFCASSPGDATNEKLFFGSGTQLSVL.

The chain employs TRBV28 and TRBJ1-4; 8 nucleotides align to TRBD1. Germline values: CDR1 MDHEN, CDR2 SYDVKM. V trimming: 6 bases; J trimming: 8 bases; junction bases outside the gene matches: 8. The CDR3 loop spans 14 amino acids. CDR3 sequence reads: CASSITGGGEKLFF. Written as DNA, the CDR3 is TGTGCCAGCAGCATAACAGGGGGGGGCGAAAAACTGTTTTTT.

This clonotype was observed a few times. The V and J genes are TRBV27 and TRBJ2-7; D is unclear. The V end was cut by 0 bases, the J end by 6 bases, with 9 bases between. CDR1 is MNHEY, CDR2 SMNVEV, per germline (reference sequence). The CDR3 has 13 residues. This CDR3 reads CASSLSTAAEQYF. The CDR3 nucleotides are TGTGCCAGCAGTTTATCGACGGCGGCCGAGCAGTACTTC.

This sequence joins TRBV7-6 and TRBJ2-1; 13 bases map to TRBD2. The CDR3 covers 15 residues. With V trimmed by 5 bases and J by 9 bases, 7 bases remained unmatched. Per germline, CDR1 SGHVS and CDR2 FNYEAQ. The CDR3 bases are TGTGCCAGCAGCAAACTAGCGGGGGGGCGAGGTGAGCAGTTCTTC. Translation: CASSKLAGGRGEQFF.

This sequence joins TRBV2 and TRBJ2-5; D is uncertain. The CDR3 length is 13 residues. Trimming took off 6 bases at V and 2 bases at J, with 10 bases between the two ends. CDR1 is SNHLY and CDR2 is FYNNEI in the germline V gene. The CDR3 region is CASSKLTQETQYF. The CDR3 DNA follows: TGTGCCAGCAGCAAGTTGACGCAAGAGACCCAGTACTTC.

The genes are TRBV7-6 and TRBJ1-3, with D tentatively TRBD1 (6 bases). The V gene lost 5 bases and the J gene lost 2 bases, with 16 bases spanning the gap. The CDR3 totals 16 residues. The germline CDR1 and CDR2 sequences are SGHVS and FNYEAQ. DNA for the CDR3: TGTGCCAGCAGCCCGGGGGGGGGGGCGACTGGAAACACCATATATTTT. Its protein is CASSPGGGATGNTIYF.

The genes are TRBV6-5 and TRBJ1-5; D not resolved. Trimming left V 2 bases short and J 5 bases short, with 7 bases between. CDR3 length: 13 amino acids. Germline lookup yields CDR1 MNHEY and CDR2 SVGAGI. This CDR3 reads CASSYGPDQPQHF. The CDR3 DNA follows: TGTGCCAGCAGTTACGGTCCTGATCAGCCCCAGCATTTT.

The genes are TRBV20-1 and TRBJ2-7; no firm D call. CDR3 size: 12 residues. Germline assignment: CDR1 DFQATT and CDR2 SNEGSKA (reference sequence). V lost 3 bases and J lost 4, with 10 bases in between. The CDR3, as DNA: TGCAGTGCTAGGGGGTCGGCGTACGAGCAGTACTTC. Amino acid sequence: CSARGSAYEQYF.

This chain links TRBV6-5 with TRBJ1-2, with D possibly TRBD1 on 5 matching bases. Deletions cut 7 bases from V and 5 bases from J, with 11 bases between. This CDR3 spans 12 amino acids. CDR1 and CDR2 (germline): MNHEY, SVGAGI. This CDR3 reads CASKRQGYGYTF. In DNA, the CDR3 is TGTGCCAGCAAGCGGCAGGGATATGGCTACACCTTC.